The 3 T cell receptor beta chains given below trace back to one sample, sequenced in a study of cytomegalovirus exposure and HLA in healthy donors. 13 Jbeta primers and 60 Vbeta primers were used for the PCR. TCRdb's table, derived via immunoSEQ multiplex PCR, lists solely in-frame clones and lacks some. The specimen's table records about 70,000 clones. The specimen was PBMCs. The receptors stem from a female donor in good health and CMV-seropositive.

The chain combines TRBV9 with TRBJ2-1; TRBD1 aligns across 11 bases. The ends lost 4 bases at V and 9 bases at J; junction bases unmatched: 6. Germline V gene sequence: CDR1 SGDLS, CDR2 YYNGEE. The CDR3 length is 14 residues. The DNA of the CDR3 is TGTGCCAGCAGCCCTGGACAGGGGGCTCGTGAGCAGTTCTTC. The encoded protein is CASSPGQGAREQFF.

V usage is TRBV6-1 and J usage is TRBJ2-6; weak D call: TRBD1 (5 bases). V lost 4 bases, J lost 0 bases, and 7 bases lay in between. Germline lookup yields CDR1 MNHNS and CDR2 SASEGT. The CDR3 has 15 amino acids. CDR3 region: CASSGDSSGANVLTF. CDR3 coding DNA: TGTGCCAGCAGTGGCGACAGCTCTGGGGCCAACGTCCTGACTTTC.

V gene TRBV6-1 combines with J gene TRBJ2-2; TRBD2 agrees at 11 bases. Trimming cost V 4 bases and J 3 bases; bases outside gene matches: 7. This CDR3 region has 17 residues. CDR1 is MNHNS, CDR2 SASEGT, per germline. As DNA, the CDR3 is TGTGCCAGCAGTGTTCTAGCGGGGGGAGCGGACACCGGGGAGCTGTTTTTT. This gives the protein CASSVLAGGADTGELFF.